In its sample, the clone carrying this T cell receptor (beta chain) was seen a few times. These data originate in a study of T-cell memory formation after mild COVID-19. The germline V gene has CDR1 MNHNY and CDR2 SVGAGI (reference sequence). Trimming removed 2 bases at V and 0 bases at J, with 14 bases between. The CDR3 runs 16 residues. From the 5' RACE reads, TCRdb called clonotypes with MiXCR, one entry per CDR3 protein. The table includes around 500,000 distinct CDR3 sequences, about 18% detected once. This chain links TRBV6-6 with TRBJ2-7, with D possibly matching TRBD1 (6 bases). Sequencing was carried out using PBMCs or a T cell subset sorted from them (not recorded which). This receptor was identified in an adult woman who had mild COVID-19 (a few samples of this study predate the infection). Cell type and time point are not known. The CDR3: CASSYPGQTLSYEQYF. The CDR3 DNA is TGTGCCAGCAGTTACCCCGGACAGACCCTCTCCTACGAGCAGTACTTC.